This TCR beta chain was sequenced for a study of blood T cell repertoires in COVID-19. Study-wide background: COVID-19 samples from acute and convalescent phases originated in the United States, Italy and Spain. Nucleic acid was either cDNA or gDNA, and it came from T cells, B-cell-depleted T cells, or PBMCs.

This CDR3 has 12 residues. Trimming shortened V by 3 bases and J by 6 bases, and 5 bases separated the two germline ends. In the original workflow: Reference gene primer amplification gave estimated nucleated cell counts. Sequencing was performed with immunoSEQ multiplex PCR; in TCRdb, only in-frame clones are kept and a portion is missing. D and trimming come from the DNA, and the V and J calls and clone size come from that table. The sample includes some 190,000 clones, about 88% of them seen just once. The source of this sequence is a woman aged 80 or older with acute or convalescent COVID-19. Sequenced input: peripheral blood. The chain links TRBV12-3 or TRBV12-4 to TRBJ2-2; unclear D gene. The CDR3 region is CASSFAAGELFF. In DNA, the CDR3 is TGTGCCAGCAGTTTTGCGGCCGGGGAGCTGTTTTTT.